This entry lists 10 T cell receptor beta chains sequenced from one sample in a study of radiation and T cells in renal cell carcinoma. Method: immunoSEQ multiplex PCR; TCRdb's copy keeps in-frame clones and lacks some. The sample yields about 170,000 clones, about 85% seen once. The time point denotes: blood 4 weeks post-SBRT, at nephrectomy. The sample's treatment: 15 Gy SBRT to primary tumor, nephrectomy 4 weeks later. The material sequenced was blood, taken from a patient whose treatment included radiotherapy and nephrectomy. These receptors were collected from a woman aged 50 to 60 with renal cell carcinoma.

This chain joins TRBV4-1 and TRBJ1-4, with TRBD1 as a possible D gene (5 bases). Looked up from germline, CDR1 is MGHRA and CDR2 is YSYEKL. The CDR3 totals 17 residues. The V end was cut by 8 bases, the J end by 4 bases, with 23 bases between. The CDR3: CASRSWGRGGVNEKLFF. DNA for the CDR3: TGCGCCAGCCGTTCTTGGGGACGAGGAGGGGTTAATGAAAAACTGTTTTTT.

The rearrangement joins TRBV29-1 to TRBJ2-7; D not resolved. Germline V gene data show CDR1 as SQVTM and CDR2 as ANQGSEA. Trimming took 4 bases from V and 4 from J, leaving 5 bases between them. The CDR3 is 10 residues long. The CDR3 here is CSVADYEQYF. For the CDR3, the DNA is TGCAGCGTTGCGGATTACGAGCAGTACTTC.

V is TRBV6-1 and J is TRBJ2-1, with 11 bases lining up with TRBD2. CDR1 and CDR2 from the germline V gene are MNHNS and SASEGT. V lost 10 bases to trimming and J lost 6 bases; unmatched junction nucleotides: 8. This CDR3 comprises 14 residues. The CDR3, as DNA: TGTGCCACTCTAGCGGGGGGCCATTCCAATGAGCAGTTCTTC. This gives the protein CATLAGGHSNEQFF.

The V and J genes are TRBV18 and TRBJ2-2, with 8 bases identical to TRBD1. V shed 2 bases, J shed 1 base, and the junction held 0 bases outside the gene matches. The germline V gene encodes CDR1 KGHSH and CDR2 LQKENI. The CDR3 runs to 15 residues. CDR3: CASSPGTGNTGELFF. The CDR3 DNA is TGTGCCAGCTCACCAGGGACAGGGAACACCGGGGAGCTGTTTTTT.

The chain links TRBV1 to TRBJ1-1; the tabulated D call, TRBD1, remains unverified against the DNA. TRBV1 is designated a pseudogene. This CDR3 comprises 14 residues. This CDR3 reads CTSRRDRAGTEAFF. CDR3 nucleotide sequence: TGCACCAGCCGGCGGGACAGGGCAGGGACTGAAGCTTTCTTT.

This clone turned up a few times. Other DNA sequences of this sample code for an identical CDR3. The rearrangement links TRBV7-9 to TRBJ1-1, with D possibly TRBD1 on 5 matching bases. With 5 bases removed from V and 1 base from J, the gap between germline ends came to 8 bases. The germline V gene encodes CDR1 SEHNR and CDR2 FQNEAQ (reference sequence). CDR3 size: 13 residues. CDR3 bases: TGTGCCAGCAGCCTCCAGGGGAACACTGAAGCTTTCTTT. Its translation is CASSLQGNTEAFF.

V gene TRBV6-5 combines with J gene TRBJ1-2, with D possibly TRBD1 on 6 matching bases. CDR1 and CDR2 from the germline V gene are MNHEY and SVGAGI. The ends were cut back, 4 bases at V and 2 bases at J, with 14 bases in the middle. CDR3 length: 15 amino acids. The CDR3 nucleotides are TGTGCCAGCAGTTCCCAAACAACAGGGAACTATGGCTACACCTTC. Amino acid sequence: CASSSQTTGNYGYTF.

V gene TRBV11-2 combines with J gene TRBJ1-1; D unresolved. The germline V gene has CDR1 SGHAT and CDR2 FQNNGV. The CDR3 totals 11 residues. V was shortened by 1 base and J by 4 bases, with 1 base between the two germline ends. DNA of the CDR3: TGTGCCAGCAGCTTAGTCACTGAAGCTTTCTTT. This encodes CASSLVTEAFF.

For the CDR3, the DNA is TGTGCCAGCAGCGTGGGGACAGGGTACTATGGCTACACCTTC. It codes for CASSVGTGYYGYTF. The chain carries TRBV9 and TRBJ1-2; 9 nucleotides agree with TRBD1. The CDR3 is 14 amino acids. Germline CDR1 SGDLS, CDR2 YYNGEE. V was clipped by 2 bases and J by 3 bases; unmatched bases: 2. Looking up the rest from reference TRBV9 and TRBJ1-2 gives the full variable domain: DSGVTQTPKHLITATGQRVTLRCSPRSGDLSVYWYQQSLDQGLQFLIQYYNGEERAKGNILERFSAQQFPDLHSELNLSSLELGDSALYFCASSVGTGYYGYTFGSGTRLTVV.

CDR3 loop: CAWGGRGNEQYF. The CDR3 nucleotides read TGTGCCTGGGGGGGGCGAGGGAACGAGCAGTACTTC. V and J are TRBV30 and TRBJ2-7; D might be TRBD1 or TRBD2, each matching 6 bases. V lost 5 bases and J 5 bases, leaving 13 bases between the germline ends. Germline V CDR1 and CDR2: GTSNPN, SVGIG (reference sequence). The CDR3 sequence is 12 residues long.